The rows below give T cell receptor beta chains drawn from one sample of a study of blood T cell repertoires in COVID-19. Assay: immunoSEQ multiplex PCR; the TCRdb copy retains only in-frame clones and omits some. The repertoire includes around 160,000 clones, around 80% of them detected once, and around a fifth sits in the top ten. Sequenced input: peripheral blood. These receptors were collected from a woman of 80 years or more with acute or convalescent COVID-19. Both conserved end residues are part of each CDR3.

CDR3 length	V gene	J gene	CDR3 protein
18	TRBV9	TRBJ2-2	CASSAGLAGAYLTGELFF
12	TRBV5-1	TRBJ2-7	CASSPTSYEQYF
15	TRBV19	TRBJ1-6	CASSITGGRDSPLHF
15	TRBV6-4	TRBJ2-1	CASRRQGSLDNEQFF
12	TRBV12-3/TRBV12-4	TRBJ1-5	CASRGQGGPQHF
18	TRBV11-3	TRBJ2-6	CASSLDVYRDSGANVLTF
15	TRBV4-3	TRBJ2-7	CASSQVLGRGYEQYF
14	TRBV10-3	TRBJ2-7	CAISLGQVSYEQYF
14	TRBV19	TRBJ1-6	CASSSAGGNSPLHF
16	TRBV4-2	TRBJ2-7	CASSQAGLAGLNEQYF
17	TRBV4-2	TRBJ1-1	CASSPRTGGADNTEAFF
17	TRBV19	TRBJ1-5	CASIRTSGHLSNQPQHF
17	TRBV7-9	TRBJ2-3	CASSPRLAGDDTDTQYF
15	TRBV13	TRBJ2-7	CASSHWQRERYEQYF
14	TRBV18	TRBJ1-2	CASSPQSSYYGYTF
14	TRBV6-6	TRBJ2-7	CAISRAGVSYEQYF
15	TRBV6-5	TRBJ1-5	CASSQGTGGFQPQHF
14	TRBV19	TRBJ1-1	CASSINRGVTEAFF
16	TRBV19	TRBJ2-1	CASRGGAAGGYNEQFF
16	TRBV7-7	TRBJ2-3	CASSLLAGAPADTQYF
15	TRBV12-5	TRBJ1-2	CASALGGSTPYGYTF
15	TRBV6-5	TRBJ1-4	CASSYSRTGNEKLFF
13	TRBV19	TRBJ2-7	CASSQGTSYEQYF